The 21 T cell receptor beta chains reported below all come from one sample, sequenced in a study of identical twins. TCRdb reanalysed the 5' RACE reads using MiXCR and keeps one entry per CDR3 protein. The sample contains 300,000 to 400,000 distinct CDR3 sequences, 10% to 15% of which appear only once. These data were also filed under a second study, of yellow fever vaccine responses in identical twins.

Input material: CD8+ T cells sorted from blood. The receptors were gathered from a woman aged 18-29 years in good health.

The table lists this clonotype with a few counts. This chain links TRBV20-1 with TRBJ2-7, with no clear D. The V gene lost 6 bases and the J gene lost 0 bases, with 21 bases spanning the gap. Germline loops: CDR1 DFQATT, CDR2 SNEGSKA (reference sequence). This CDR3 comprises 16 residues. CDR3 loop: CSALAADGPSSYEQYV. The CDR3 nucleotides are TGCAGTGCCCTGGCTGCGGACGGCCCTAGCTCCTACGAGCAGTACGTC.

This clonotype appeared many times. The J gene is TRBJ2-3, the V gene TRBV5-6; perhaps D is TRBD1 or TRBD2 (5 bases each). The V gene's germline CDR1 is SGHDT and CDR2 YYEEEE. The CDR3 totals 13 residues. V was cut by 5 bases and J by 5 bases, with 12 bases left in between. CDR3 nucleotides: TGTGCCAGCAGGTCTAGTGGGGGAGATACGCAGTATTTT. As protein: CASRSSGGDTQYF.

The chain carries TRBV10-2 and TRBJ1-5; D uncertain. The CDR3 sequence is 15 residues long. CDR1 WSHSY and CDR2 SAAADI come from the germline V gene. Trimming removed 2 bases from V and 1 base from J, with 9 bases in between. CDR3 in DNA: TGCGCCAGCAGTGAGCTGGACGGAAGCAATCAGCCCCAGCATTTT. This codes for CASSELDGSNQPQHF.

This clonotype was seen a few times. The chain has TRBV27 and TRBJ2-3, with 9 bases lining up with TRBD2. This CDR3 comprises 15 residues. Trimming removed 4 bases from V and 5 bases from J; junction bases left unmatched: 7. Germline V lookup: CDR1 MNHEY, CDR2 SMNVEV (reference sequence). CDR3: CASSSAGGQGDTQYF. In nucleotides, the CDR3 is TGTGCCAGCAGTTCCGCGGGGGGGCAGGGAGATACGCAGTATTTT.

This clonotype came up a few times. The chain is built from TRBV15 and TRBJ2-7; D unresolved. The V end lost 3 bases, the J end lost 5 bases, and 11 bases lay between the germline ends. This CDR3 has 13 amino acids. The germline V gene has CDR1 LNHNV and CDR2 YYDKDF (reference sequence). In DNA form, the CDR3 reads TGTGCCACCAGCAGTACGGGTTTTGACGAGCAGTACTTC. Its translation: CATSSTGFDEQYF.

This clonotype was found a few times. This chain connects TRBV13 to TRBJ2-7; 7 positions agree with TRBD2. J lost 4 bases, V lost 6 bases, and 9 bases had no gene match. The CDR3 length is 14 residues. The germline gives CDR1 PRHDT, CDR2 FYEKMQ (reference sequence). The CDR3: CASSSRGRAYEQYF. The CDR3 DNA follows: TGTGCCAGCAGTTCCCGGGGGAGGGCTTACGAGCAGTACTTC.

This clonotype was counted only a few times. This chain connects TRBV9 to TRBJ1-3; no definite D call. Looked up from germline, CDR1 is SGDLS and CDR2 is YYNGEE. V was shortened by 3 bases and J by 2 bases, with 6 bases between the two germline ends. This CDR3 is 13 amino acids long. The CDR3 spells CASSARAGNTIYF. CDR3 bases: TGTGCCAGCAGCGCGAGGGCTGGAAACACCATATATTTT.

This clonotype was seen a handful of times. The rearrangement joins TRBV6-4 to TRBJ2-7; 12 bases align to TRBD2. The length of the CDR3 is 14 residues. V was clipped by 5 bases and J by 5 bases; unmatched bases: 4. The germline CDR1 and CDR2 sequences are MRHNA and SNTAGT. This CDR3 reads CASSPTSGRNEQYF. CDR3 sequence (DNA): TGTGCCAGCAGTCCTACTAGCGGGAGGAACGAGCAGTACTTC.

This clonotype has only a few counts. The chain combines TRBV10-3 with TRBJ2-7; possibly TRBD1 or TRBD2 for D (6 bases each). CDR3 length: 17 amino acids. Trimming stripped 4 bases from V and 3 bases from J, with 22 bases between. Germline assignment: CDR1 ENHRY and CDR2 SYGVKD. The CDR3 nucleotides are TGTGCCATCAGTGCGGCCATTCGGGACACGGGAGTCTACGAGCAGTACTTC. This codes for CAISAAIRDTGVYEQYF.

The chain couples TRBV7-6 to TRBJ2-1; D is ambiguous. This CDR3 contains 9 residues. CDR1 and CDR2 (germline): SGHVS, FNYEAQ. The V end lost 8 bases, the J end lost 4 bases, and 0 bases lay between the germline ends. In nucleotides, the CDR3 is TGTGCCAGCTACAATGAGCAGTTCTTC. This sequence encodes CASYNEQFF.

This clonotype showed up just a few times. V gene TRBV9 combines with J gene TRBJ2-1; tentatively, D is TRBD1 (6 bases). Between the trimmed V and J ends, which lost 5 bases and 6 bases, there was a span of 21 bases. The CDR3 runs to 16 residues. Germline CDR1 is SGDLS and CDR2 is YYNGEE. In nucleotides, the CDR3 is TGTGCCAGCAGTATCACCGGTGACAGGACCCTCAATGAGCAGTTCTTC. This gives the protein CASSITGDRTLNEQFF.

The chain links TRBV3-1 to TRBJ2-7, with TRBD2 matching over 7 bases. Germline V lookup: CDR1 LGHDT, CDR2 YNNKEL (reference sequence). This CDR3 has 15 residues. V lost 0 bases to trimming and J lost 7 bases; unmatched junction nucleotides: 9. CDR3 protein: CASSQEAGVLGEQYF. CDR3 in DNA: TGTGCCAGCAGCCAAGAGGCGGGAGTTCTTGGGGAGCAGTACTTC.

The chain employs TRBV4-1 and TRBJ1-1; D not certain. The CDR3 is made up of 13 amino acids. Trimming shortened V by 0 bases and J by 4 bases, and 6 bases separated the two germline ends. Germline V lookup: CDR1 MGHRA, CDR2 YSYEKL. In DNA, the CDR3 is TGCGCCAGCAGCCAAGACTCCCGCACTGAAGCTTTCTTT. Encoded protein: CASSQDSRTEAFF.

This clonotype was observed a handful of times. CDR3 nucleotides: TGTGCCAGCAGTTACTCGCGGGAGCTTTACGAGCAGTACTTC. Its protein is CASSYSRELYEQYF. The chain uses TRBV6-2 or TRBV6-3 and TRBJ2-7; 7 bases fit TRBD2. The CDR3 consists of 14 residues. The germline V gene encodes CDR1 MNHEY and CDR2 SVGEGT. V was pared by 0 bases and J by 4 bases, with 3 bases of the junction left unmatched.

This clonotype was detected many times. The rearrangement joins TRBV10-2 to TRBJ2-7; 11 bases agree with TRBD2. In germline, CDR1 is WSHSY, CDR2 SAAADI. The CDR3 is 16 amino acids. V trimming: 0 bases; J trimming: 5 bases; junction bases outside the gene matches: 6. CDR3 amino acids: CASSESTSGSFDEQYF. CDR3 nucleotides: TGCGCCAGCAGTGAGTCAACTAGCGGGAGTTTCGACGAGCAGTACTTC.

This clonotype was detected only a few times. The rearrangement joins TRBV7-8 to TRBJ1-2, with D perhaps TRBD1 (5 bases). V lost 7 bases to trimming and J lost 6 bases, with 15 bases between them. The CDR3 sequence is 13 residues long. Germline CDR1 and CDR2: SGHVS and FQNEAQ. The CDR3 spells CASTLGLRNGYTF. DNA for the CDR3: TGTGCCAGCACCCTGGGACTTCGTAATGGCTACACCTTC.

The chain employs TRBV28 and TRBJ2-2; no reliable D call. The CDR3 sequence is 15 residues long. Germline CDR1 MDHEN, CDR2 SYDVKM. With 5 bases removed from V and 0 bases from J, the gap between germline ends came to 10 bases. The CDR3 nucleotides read TGTGCCAGCAGTGCCCTAGGTACGAACACCGGGGAGCTGTTTTTT. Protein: CASSALGTNTGELFF.

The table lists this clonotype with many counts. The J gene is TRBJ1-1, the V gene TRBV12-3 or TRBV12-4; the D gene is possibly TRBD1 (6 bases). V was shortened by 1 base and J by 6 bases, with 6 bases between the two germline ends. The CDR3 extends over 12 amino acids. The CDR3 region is CASSLGQAEAFF. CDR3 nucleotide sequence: TGTGCCAGCAGTTTAGGACAGGCTGAAGCTTTCTTT.

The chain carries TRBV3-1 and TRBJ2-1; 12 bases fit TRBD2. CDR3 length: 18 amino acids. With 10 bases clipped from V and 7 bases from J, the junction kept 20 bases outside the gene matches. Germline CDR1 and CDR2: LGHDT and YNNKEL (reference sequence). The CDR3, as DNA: TGTGCCACCTGCCAAGATGGGGCCGGACTAGCGGGATGGAATGAGCAGTTCTTC. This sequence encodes CATCQDGAGLAGWNEQFF.

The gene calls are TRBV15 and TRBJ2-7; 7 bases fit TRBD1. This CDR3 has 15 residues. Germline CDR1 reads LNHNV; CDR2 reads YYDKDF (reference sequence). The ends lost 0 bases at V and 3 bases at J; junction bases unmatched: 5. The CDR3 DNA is TGTGCCACCAGCAGAGAAAGACAGGGAAACTACGAGCAGTACTTC. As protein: CATSRERQGNYEQYF.

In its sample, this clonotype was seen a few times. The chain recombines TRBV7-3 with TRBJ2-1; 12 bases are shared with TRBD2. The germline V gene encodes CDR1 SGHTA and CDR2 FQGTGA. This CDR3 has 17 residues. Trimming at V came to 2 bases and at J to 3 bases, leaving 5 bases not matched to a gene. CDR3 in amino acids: CASSLGTSGLSYNEQFF. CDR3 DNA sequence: TGTGCCAGCAGCTTAGGGACTAGCGGGCTAAGCTACAATGAGCAGTTCTTC. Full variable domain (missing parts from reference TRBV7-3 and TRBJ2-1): GAGVSQTPSNKVTEKGKYVELRCDPISGHTALYWYRQSLGQGPEFLIYFQGTGAADDSGLPNDRFFAVRPEGSVSTLKIQRTERGDSAVYLCASSLGTSGLSYNEQFFGPGTRLTVL.